The TCR beta chain described here comes from a study of blood T cell repertoires in COVID-19. The wider study: The United States, Italy and Spain were the sources of the acute and convalescent COVID-19 samples. T cells, B-cell-depleted T cells, or PBMCs supplied cDNA or gDNA.

Original handling: Estimation of nucleated cell counts relied on the amplification of reference gene primers. This table comes from immunoSEQ multiplex PCR, and its TCRdb copy is limited to in-frame clones, with some not included. V and J calls and clone size come straight from that table; D and trimming were deduced from the DNA. This repertoire shows tens of thousands of clones, more than 60% found once; its top ten account for roughly 50%. V lost 8 bases and J lost 0; bases outside the gene matches: 4. The V gene's germline CDR1 is MNHEY and CDR2 SVGAGI. The CDR3 sequence is 13 residues long. This clone was picked up a small number of times.

The V call is TRBV6-5, the J call TRBJ2-7, with 7 bases lining up with TRBD2. The sample was peripheral blood. The TCR sequence derives from a human donor in a cohort sampled during active COVID-19. The CDR3 here is CASLAGNSYEQYF. The CDR3 bases are TGTGCCAGCTTAGCGGGTAACTCCTACGAGCAGTACTTC.